This T cell receptor beta chain was found in a study of shared clonotypes between healthy human individuals. At the level of the study: Two women and three men aged 18 to 49 served as donors.

Study-wide points: On the whole, naive subsets had larger estimated richness than memory subsets had.

The healthy adult donors were HIV-negative and reported no recent acute infections or vaccinations. As to this clone: The target antigen is unknown.

The CDR3 is 15 residues long. The trim removed 7 bases at V and 3 bases at J, leaving 12 bases unmatched. The germline V gene encodes CDR1 MNHNS and CDR2 SASEGT. Libraries were prepared by immunoSEQ multiplex PCR; TCRdb keeps only in-frame clonotypes and omits some of them. The sample has roughly 1,500,000 clones; 98% are singletons. The chain carries TRBV6-1 and TRBJ2-7, with 7 bases identical to TRBD2. The TCR was taken from a young man in good health. Sequencing used naive CD4+ T cells sorted from blood. Described subset: CD45RA+ positively selected. CDR3 nucleotide sequence: TGTGCCAGCACCCGACTAGGGCGGGGGAACTACGAGCAGTACTTC. Its translation: CASTRLGRGNYEQYF.